This TCR beta chain was observed in a study of graft-versus-host responses after intestinal transplantation. Study-level points and caveats: Early post-transplant HvG declines showed an association with peak circulating GvH clone levels. GvH clones turned up in recipient marrow; some had shown up first in ileum or blood.

Profiled with immunoSEQ multiplex PCR; TCRdb holds only in-frame clones, not every one. Altogether roughly 120,000 clones are present, 85% to 95% being singletons, with the ten largest covering under 0.3%. In regard to this clone: Its antigen is unidentified.

V was clipped by 3 bases and J by 8 bases, with 17 bases between them. Germline CDR1 is SGHRS and CDR2 is YFSETQ. This CDR3 has 14 residues. The sample was unstimulated CD4+ T cells sorted from spleen or lymph node cells, taken before transplant. The chain has TRBV5-1 and TRBJ1-2, with a tentative D call TRBD1 (5 bases). The TCR originated in a human donor who was the organ donor for an intestinal transplant. The CDR3 loop reads CASSSSPGSPGYTF. The CDR3 DNA sequence: TGCGCCAGCAGCTCCTCTCCAGGGAGCCCAGGCTACACCTTC.